The T cell receptor beta chain described here comes from a study of blood T cell repertoires in COVID-19. The V gene's germline CDR1 is SGHNT and CDR2 YYREEE (reference sequence). The CDR3 sequence is 16 residues long. V lost 4 bases and J lost 7; bases outside the gene matches: 10. Sequencing used immunoSEQ multiplex PCR; TCRdb keeps in-frame clones, though not all of them. The repertoire includes 150,000 or so clones, about 90% of them detected once, and about 4.1% sits in the top ten. Ages ranged from about 18 to 89 years, with residence in about two dozen US areas. The material sequenced was PBMCs or T cells enriched from blood (not recorded which). This clonotype originated in a middle-aged woman who had been exposed to COVID-19. The V and J genes are TRBV5-4 and TRBJ2-1; 11 bases align to TRBD1. The CDR3 here is CASSIPGQGVQNEQFF. The CDR3 DNA follows: TGTGCCAGCAGCATACCGGGACAGGGGGTTCAGAATGAGCAGTTCTTC.